One sample yielded the 17 T cell receptor beta chains listed below, sequenced in a study of T-cell reconstitution after alpha-beta-depleted transplantation in children (dated by TCRdb to about 2016). The library relied on PCR. Sequenced on an Illumina HiSeq 2500. Molecular barcoding was employed in the preparation of TCR libraries, with unique molecular identifiers being used to normalize TCRbeta repertoire quantification. TCRdb passed the public sequencing reads through fastp at Q25 and MiXCR, retaining productive beta sequences. Entries that share a CDR3 protein sequence are merged under the most common genes and DNA. Counted in this sample were about 250,000 distinct CDR3 sequences; roughly 25% of them appeared once. The biggest ten clones account for around 4.8% of the sample. The sample's treatment or condition label is to be understood as: allogeneic hematopoietic cell transplantation with graft depleted of TCRalphabeta T cells and CD19 B cells.

The material sequenced was PBMCs, mostly from graft donor cells, taken 360 days after TCRalphabeta/CD19-depleted stem cell transplant. These receptors all stem from a female patient aged 2-9 years who had a stem cell transplant for congenital amegakaryocytic thrombocytopenia, so the T cells may come from the graft donor.

This clonotype was found many times. The rearrangement links TRBV20-1 to TRBJ2-6, with D perhaps matching TRBD2 (5 bases). There are 13 residues in the CDR3. Trimming left V 7 bases short and J 1 base short, with 8 bases between. CDR1 and CDR2 (germline): DFQATT, SNEGSKA (reference sequence). The CDR3 protein is CSVEGSGANVLTF. The CDR3 DNA follows: TGCAGTGTTGAGGGATCTGGGGCCAACGTCCTGACTTTC.

This clonotype was observed a handful of times. CDR3 bases: TGTGCCAGCAGCTTTGGACTAGCGGCCCCCAATGAGCAGTTCTTC. Its protein product is CASSFGLAAPNEQFF. V usage is TRBV5-6 and J usage is TRBJ2-1; 10 positions match TRBD2. Looked up from germline, CDR1 is SGHDT and CDR2 is YYEEEE. With 2 bases clipped from V and 6 bases from J, the junction kept 5 bases outside the gene matches. This CDR3 is built from 15 residues.

This clonotype was recorded many times. The chain combines TRBV5-5 with TRBJ2-5, with a tentative D call TRBD1 (6 bases). The CDR3 length is 12 residues. V was clipped by 5 bases and J by 2 bases, with 7 bases between them. Germline-derived CDR1 and CDR2 are SGHKS and YYEKEE (reference sequence). CDR3 sequence: CASSGQQETQYF. CDR3 in DNA: TGTGCCAGCAGTGGACAGCAAGAGACCCAGTACTTC.

The chain couples TRBV12-3 or TRBV12-4 to TRBJ1-4; 10 bases map to TRBD1. With 10 bases clipped from V and 8 bases from J, the junction kept 7 bases outside the gene matches. The CDR3 runs to 13 residues. The CDR3 protein is CATPGQGLEKLFF. The CDR3 DNA reads as TGTGCCACCCCGGGACAGGGGCTGGAAAAACTGTTTTTT.

The gene calls are TRBV4-2 and TRBJ2-7, with TRBD2 matching over 12 bases. J gave up 2 bases and V 4 bases, and 12 bases lay outside the gene matches. The CDR3 runs to 18 residues. CDR1 and CDR2 (germline): LGHNA, YNFKEQ. The CDR3: CASSPGRRTSGAPYEQYF. The CDR3 DNA reads TGTGCCAGCAGCCCCGGTCGAAGGACTAGCGGGGCTCCCTACGAGCAGTACTTC.

J is TRBJ1-1 and V is TRBV12-3 or TRBV12-4, with 8 bases that match TRBD1. The CDR3 runs 15 residues. With 3 bases clipped from V and 1 base from J, the junction kept 4 bases outside the gene matches. The CDR3 sequence is CASSFSGTGNTEAFF. CDR3 in DNA: TGTGCCAGCAGTTTTTCGGGGACAGGGAACACTGAAGCTTTCTTT.

This clonotype has a handful of counts. Because it lacks the conserved phenylalanine or tryptophan at the end, this CDR3 is likely a read error. The chain couples TRBV5-6 to TRBJ2-7, with D possibly matching TRBD1 (6 bases). CDR1 and CDR2 (germline): SGHDT, YYEEEE. CDR3 length: 15 amino acids. V was cut by 2 bases and J by 6 bases, with 18 bases left in between. CDR3 amino acids: CASSFLSGTPFEQYL. The CDR3 nucleotides are TGTGCCAGCAGCTTTCTTTCCGGGACACCTTTCGAGCAGTACCTC.

This clonotype has a handful of counts. The chain joins TRBV6-1 to TRBJ1-2; maybe TRBD1 (5 bases). The length of the CDR3 is 15 residues. The germline V and J ends were trimmed by 10 bases and 3 bases, with 21 bases remaining between them. Per the germline V gene, CDR1 is MNHNS and CDR2 is SASEGT. CDR3 sequence: CAIRAGWGSDYGYTF. CDR3 coding DNA: TGTGCCATAAGGGCAGGGTGGGGAAGTGACTATGGCTACACCTTC.

Here the CDR3 reads CASSHRPWGQGWGVYEQYF. Here the CDR3 DNA reads TGCGCCAGCAGCCATCGCCCATGGGGACAGGGATGGGGTGTCTACGAGCAGTACTTC. V usage is TRBV4-3 and J usage is TRBJ2-7, with 9 positions matching TRBD1. The V and J ends lost 3 bases and 3 bases, in that order; junction bases with no gene match: 18. Looked up from germline, CDR1 is LGHNA and CDR2 is YSLEER. The CDR3 extends over 19 amino acids.

The chain recombines TRBV12-3 or TRBV12-4 with TRBJ1-1; perhaps TRBD1 as D (5 bases). Between the trimmed V and J ends, which lost 6 bases and 4 bases, there was a span of 15 bases. This CDR3 contains 14 residues. For the CDR3, the DNA is TGTGCCAGCAGGCTATTTGACAGCACCACTGAAGCTTTCTTT. It translates to CASRLFDSTTEAFF.

The sample holds one count of this clonotype. The J gene is TRBJ2-7, the V gene TRBV10-3; tentatively, D is TRBD1 (5 bases). V shed 2 bases and J shed 7 bases, with 9 bases lying between them. Germline V gene data show CDR1 as ENHRY and CDR2 as SYGVKD. There are 12 residues in the CDR3. CDR3 coding DNA: TGTGCCATCAGTGAGGGGGCAAATGAGCAGTACTTC. Translated, it gives CAISEGANEQYF.

Of note for this clonotype: A single base separates this from a much larger clone, so it may be a read error. The chain employs TRBV24-1 and TRBJ2-3; D is uncertain. This CDR3 region has 17 residues. Trimming shortened V by 5 bases and J by 2 bases, and 19 bases separated the two germline ends. Germline CDR1 KGHDR, CDR2 SFDVKD. This chain's CDR3 is CATSASVGQTHTDTQYF. The CDR3 nucleotides read TGTGCCACCAGTGCCAGCGTCGGGCAAACCCACACAGATACGCAGTATTTT.

This clonotype was seen a handful of times. The V and J genes are TRBV5-5 and TRBJ1-1; unclear D gene. Germline V gene lookup returns CDR1 SGHKS and CDR2 YYEKEE (reference sequence). The CDR3 is 12 residues long. Trimming left V 4 bases short and J 4 bases short, with 8 bases between. CDR3 residues: CASSREGTEAFF. The CDR3 DNA sequence: TGTGCCAGCAGCCGGGAGGGCACTGAAGCTTTCTTT.

This clonotype was detected many times. The chain links TRBV12-3 or TRBV12-4 to TRBJ2-5; 13 nucleotides match TRBD2. V was pared by 6 bases and J by 0 bases, with 16 bases of the junction left unmatched. There are 20 residues in the CDR3. CDR3: CASSYSGWTSGGMYQETQYF. As DNA, the CDR3 is TGTGCCAGCAGCTATTCCGGATGGACTAGCGGGGGCATGTACCAAGAGACCCAGTACTTC.

This clonotype has a handful of counts. This sequence joins TRBV29-1 and TRBJ1-2; a possible D gene is TRBD1 (5 bases). CDR3 length: 12 residues. The V gene lost 4 bases and the J gene lost 6 bases, with 12 bases spanning the gap. Germline CDR1 reads SQVTM; CDR2 reads ANQGSEA. The CDR3, as DNA: TGCAGCGTTGTCAAGGGGAATGATGGCTACACCTTC. Protein sequence: CSVVKGNDGYTF. The complete variable domain, with remaining parts taken from reference TRBV29-1 and TRBJ1-2, reads SAVISQKPSRDICQRGTSLTIQCQVDSQVTMMFWYRQQPGQSLTLIATANQGSEATYESGFVIDKFPISRPNLTFSTLTVSNMSPEDSSIYLCSVVKGNDGYTFGSGTRLTVV.

CDR3 nucleotide sequence: TGTGCCACCAGTGATGCCATGGGGGCGAACACCGGGGAGCTGTTTTTT. This translates into CATSDAMGANTGELFF. J is TRBJ2-2 and V is TRBV24-1; possibly TRBD1 or TRBD2 for D (5 bases each). The CDR3 loop spans 16 amino acids. Trimming stripped 3 bases from V and 0 bases from J, with 10 bases between. CDR1 and CDR2 from the germline V gene are KGHDR and SFDVKD.

The chain combines TRBV2 with TRBJ1-2; 7 nucleotides match TRBD1. The J segment lost 4 bases and the V segment lost 6 bases, leaving 8 bases of the junction unmatched. Germline CDR1 and CDR2: SNHLY and FYNNEI. The CDR3 spans 14 residues. CDR3 amino acids: CASRAYRGAYGYTF. CDR3 DNA sequence: TGTGCCAGCAGAGCCTACAGGGGTGCCTATGGCTACACCTTC. The variable domain in full, completed from reference TRBV2 and TRBJ1-2, reads EPEVTQTPSHQVTQMGQEVILRCVPISNHLYFYWYRQILGQKVEFLVSFYNNEISEKSEIFDDQFSVERPDGSNFTLKIRSTKLEDSAMYFCASRAYRGAYGYTFGSGTRLTVV.